This T cell receptor beta chain derives from a study of Graves' ophthalmopathy and Graves' hyperthyroidism. General study findings and limits: Built on 13 signatures, a model told ophthalmopathy apart from stable hyperthyroidism with 85% to 90% sensitivity and 80% to 82% specificity. Detected in blood as well were most expanded thyroid clonotypes with frequency above 0.001.

This clonotype was seen many times. Its target is unknown. Amplification of TCR beta CDR3 regions used RNA transcripts. Amplification began with first-round RT-PCR using HTBI primers, then second-round multiplex PCR was performed. TCRdb reprocessed the multiplex PCR reads with MiXCR, giving one entry per CDR3 protein. The repertoire holds under 350,000 distinct CDR3 sequences, with 15% to 20% as singletons. V was clipped by 6 bases and J by 7 bases; unmatched bases: 9. The CDR3 loop spans 14 amino acids. Germline values: CDR1 SQVTM, CDR2 ANQGSEA. Diagnosis was based on clinical symptoms, serum thyroxine, TRAb, thyroid ultrasound and orbital computed tomography. A volume of approximately 10 ml of fresh peripheral blood supplied the PBMCs.

The TCR sequence derives from an adult man with Graves' ophthalmopathy. This chain uses TRBV29-1 with TRBJ2-4; TRBD1 matches 10 bases. The sample consisted of peripheral blood. CDR3 DNA: TGCAGCGTCCGGATCCCGGGACAGGGGAACATTCAGTACTTC. It translates to CSVRIPGQGNIQYF.